This T cell receptor (beta chain) comes out of a study of blood T cell repertoires in COVID-19. As for the study in general: Samples taken during acute and convalescent COVID-19 were collected in the United States, Italy and Spain. Nucleic acid was either cDNA or gDNA, and it came from T cells, B-cell-depleted T cells, or PBMCs.

Losses at the gene ends were 7 bases for V and 7 bases for J; bases not matched to a gene: 13. CDR1 is WSHSY and CDR2 is SAAADI in the germline V gene. This CDR3 spans 17 amino acids. Here immunoSEQ multiplex PCR was the method, and the copy in TCRdb shows in-frame clones only, minus some. The sample includes more than 25,000 clones, roughly 83% seen only once; the top ten take over 25%. Sequencing input: peripheral blood. The sequence was obtained from an older man with active COVID-19. The V call is TRBV10-2, the J call TRBJ2-1, with TRBD2 matching over 13 bases. This CDR3 is CASNMNPGLAGWNEQFF. CDR3 in DNA: TGCGCCAGCAACATGAACCCGGGACTAGCGGGATGGAATGAGCAGTTCTTC.